The entry that follows covers one TCR beta chain sequence. The antigen remains undetermined. A junction boundary mismatches the germline segment, possibly from a read error. The CDR3 covers 15 residues. From germline, CDR1 is SQVTM and CDR2 ANQGSEA. This specimen comes from a study of naive and memory T cell subsets. Overall study results and limits: TCR counts from RNA may reflect activation-linked expression changes.

The beta constant-region primer was an equimolar mix of two oligonucleotides covering TRBC1 and TRBC2. Four rounds of PCR amplified the ligated cDNA using nested alpha and beta constant-region primers plus SP2. TCRdb reprocessed the UMI-ligation and nested PCR reads via MiXCR and lists one record per CDR3 protein. The profile shows 77,000 or so distinct CDR3 sequences, around 12% of them singletons. Cells stained for CD3, CD4, CD8, CD45RA, CD27 and viability were sorted into four CD45RA/CD27 subsets. The V gene is TRBV29-1, the J gene TRBJ2-4; D is possibly TRBD2 (6 bases). The origin of this receptor is a human donor in good health. Input material: central memory CD4+ T cells from blood. The CDR3 region has the DNA TGCAGCGTCACCTTAGCGGAGAGAGCCAAAAGCATTCAGTACTTC. This codes for CSVTLAERAKSIQYF.